Following are 9 T cell receptor beta chains from one sample sequenced in a study of CD8 T cells in Susac syndrome. cDNA came from about 0.51 to 1 ug RNA primed by random hexamers. TCRdb processed the immunoSEQ multiplex PCR reads anew with MiXCR; each CDR3 protein has one entry. The table includes some 110,000 distinct CDR3 sequences, 90% to 95% detected once. Source material: CD4+ T cells from PBMCs. These receptor sequences come from a human donor in good health.

This clonotype was seen once. This chain connects TRBV6-2 or TRBV6-3 to TRBJ2-1; TRBD1 aligns across 7 bases. The J segment lost 0 bases and the V segment lost 6 bases, leaving 5 bases of the junction unmatched. The CDR3 has 15 residues. The germline gives CDR1 MNHEY, CDR2 SVGEGT. CDR3 loop: CASRRWTGSYNEQFF. The CDR3 region has the DNA TGTGCCAGCAGACGTTGGACAGGCTCCTACAATGAGCAGTTCTTC.

The V gene is TRBV7-9, the J gene TRBJ2-7, with D tentatively TRBD1 or TRBD2 (5 bases each). The CDR3 runs 16 residues. V gave up 3 bases and J gave up 0 bases, with 15 bases separating them. Germline CDR1 and CDR2: SEHNR and FQNEAQ (reference sequence). The CDR3 region has the DNA TGTGCCAGCAGCTTGATACCGGGACGGTTCTCCTACGAGCAGTACTTC. Residues: CASSLIPGRFSYEQYF.

V gene TRBV3-1 combines with J gene TRBJ2-7; tentatively, D is TRBD2 (5 bases). Germline values: CDR1 LGHDT, CDR2 YNNKEL (reference sequence). V shed 0 bases and J shed 3 bases, with 9 bases lying between them. The CDR3 length is 14 residues. CDR3 sequence (DNA): TGTGCCAGCAGCCAAGACTACGCGGGCTACGAGCAGTACTTC. It encodes CASSQDYAGYEQYF.

The genes are TRBV13 and TRBJ2-1; no reliable D call. CDR1 PRHDT and CDR2 FYEKMQ come from the germline V gene (reference sequence). There are 13 residues in the CDR3. The ends were cut back, 4 bases at V and 9 bases at J, with 13 bases in the middle. The DNA for the CDR3 is TGTGCCAGCAGCTCTAACATAGTAGTTGAGCAGTTCTTC. The encoded protein is CASSSNIVVEQFF.

This rearrangement joins TRBV12-3 or TRBV12-4 to TRBJ1-3; D remains unclear. The CDR3 spans 13 residues. V shed 4 bases and J shed 1 base, with 5 bases lying between them. Written as DNA, the CDR3 is TGTGCCAGCAGTTCAAGTTCTGGAAACACCATATATTTT. Translated, it gives CASSSSSGNTIYF.

The V call is TRBV3-1, the J call TRBJ2-3; 14 bases map to TRBD2. The CDR3 is 19 residues long. The germline V gene encodes CDR1 LGHDT and CDR2 YNNKEL (reference sequence). J gave up 1 base and V 6 bases, and 12 bases lay outside the gene matches. In DNA, the CDR3 is TGTGCCAGCAGTCCGGGACTAGCGGGAGTTTTCATCGGCACAGATACGCAGTATTTT. The encoded protein is CASSPGLAGVFIGTDTQYF.

This chain links TRBV5-8 with TRBJ1-1; D is perhaps TRBD1 (5 bases). V was cut by 2 bases and J by 0 bases, with 8 bases left in between. The CDR3 covers 14 residues. Germline V CDR1 and CDR2: SGHTS, YDEGEE. The CDR3: CASSFYRLNTEAFF. CDR3 DNA sequence: TGTGCCAGCAGCTTCTACAGGCTGAACACTGAAGCTTTCTTT.

The chain has TRBV5-1 and TRBJ1-2, with 11 bases that match TRBD1. Germline CDR1 and CDR2: SGHRS and YFSETQ. The ends lost 4 bases at V and 4 bases at J; junction bases unmatched: 3. CDR3 length equals 14 residues. In DNA, the CDR3 is TGCGCCAGCAGCCCCGGGACAGGGGGCTATGGCTACACCTTC. Encoded protein: CASSPGTGGYGYTF. Looking up the rest from reference TRBV5-1 and TRBJ1-2 gives the full variable domain: KAGVTQTPRYLIKTRGQQVTLSCSPISGHRSVSWYQQTPGQGLQFLFEYFSETQRNKGNFPGRFSGRQFSNSRSEMNVSTLELGDSALYLCASSPGTGGYGYTFGSGTRLTVV.

The V call is TRBV10-3, the J call TRBJ1-5; D is uncertain. This CDR3 comprises 15 residues. Deletions cut 0 bases from V and 5 bases from J, with 11 bases between. Germline values: CDR1 ENHRY, CDR2 SYGVKD. The CDR3 region is CAISESTVGDQPQHF. CDR3 in DNA: TGTGCCATCAGTGAGTCGACGGTCGGCGATCAGCCCCAGCATTTT.